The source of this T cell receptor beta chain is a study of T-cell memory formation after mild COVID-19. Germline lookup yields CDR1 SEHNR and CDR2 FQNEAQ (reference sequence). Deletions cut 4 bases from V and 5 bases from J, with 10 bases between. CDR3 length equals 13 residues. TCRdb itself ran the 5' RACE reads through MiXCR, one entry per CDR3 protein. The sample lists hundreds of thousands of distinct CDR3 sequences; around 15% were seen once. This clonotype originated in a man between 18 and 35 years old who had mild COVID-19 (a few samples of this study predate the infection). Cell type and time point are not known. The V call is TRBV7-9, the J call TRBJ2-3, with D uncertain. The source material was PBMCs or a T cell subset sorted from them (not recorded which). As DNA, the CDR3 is TGTGCCAGCAGCTCGAACTCCGGAGATACGCAGTATTTT. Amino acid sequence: CASSSNSGDTQYF.